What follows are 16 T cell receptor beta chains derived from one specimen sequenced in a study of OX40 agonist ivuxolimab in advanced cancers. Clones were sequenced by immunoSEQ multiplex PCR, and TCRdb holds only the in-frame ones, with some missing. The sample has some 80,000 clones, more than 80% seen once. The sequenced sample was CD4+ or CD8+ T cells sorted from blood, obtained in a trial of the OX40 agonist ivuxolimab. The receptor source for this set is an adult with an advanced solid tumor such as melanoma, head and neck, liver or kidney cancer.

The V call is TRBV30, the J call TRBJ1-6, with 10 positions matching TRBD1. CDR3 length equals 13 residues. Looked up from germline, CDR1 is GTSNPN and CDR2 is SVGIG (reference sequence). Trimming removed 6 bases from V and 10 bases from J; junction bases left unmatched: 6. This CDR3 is CACAGQGYSPLHF. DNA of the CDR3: TGTGCCTGCGCGGGACAGGGGTACTCACCCCTCCACTTT.

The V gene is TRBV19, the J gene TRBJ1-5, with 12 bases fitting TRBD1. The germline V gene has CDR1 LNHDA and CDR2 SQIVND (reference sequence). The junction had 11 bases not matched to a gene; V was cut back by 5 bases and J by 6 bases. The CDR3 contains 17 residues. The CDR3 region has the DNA TGTGCCAGTAGTTCCGGGACAGGGGGCATCGTCGGTCAGCCCCAGCATTTT. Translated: CASSSGTGGIVGQPQHF.

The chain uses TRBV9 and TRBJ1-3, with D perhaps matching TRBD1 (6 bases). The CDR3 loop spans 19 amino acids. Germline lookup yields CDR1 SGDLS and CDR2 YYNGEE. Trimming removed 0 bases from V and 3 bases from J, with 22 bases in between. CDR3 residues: CASSVAGVNGGTLGNTIYF. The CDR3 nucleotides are TGTGCCAGCAGCGTAGCTGGGGTTAACGGGGGCACTCTTGGAAACACCATATATTTT.

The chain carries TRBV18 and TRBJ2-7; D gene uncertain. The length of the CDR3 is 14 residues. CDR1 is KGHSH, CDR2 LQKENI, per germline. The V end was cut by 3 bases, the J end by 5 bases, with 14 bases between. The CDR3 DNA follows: TGTGCCAGCTCACCGATGAGATACGTCGACGAGCAGTACTTC. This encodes CASSPMRYVDEQYF.

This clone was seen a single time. The CDR3 is CASSEPPGTSGGDTQYF. DNA for the CDR3: TGTGCCAGCAGCGAACCCCCCGGGACTAGCGGGGGAGATACGCAGTATTTT. This chain joins TRBV2 and TRBJ2-3, with TRBD2 matching 14 bases. The germline CDR1 and CDR2 sequences are SNHLY and FYNNEI. Trimming cost V 6 bases and J 5 bases; bases outside gene matches: 10. This CDR3 region has 17 residues.

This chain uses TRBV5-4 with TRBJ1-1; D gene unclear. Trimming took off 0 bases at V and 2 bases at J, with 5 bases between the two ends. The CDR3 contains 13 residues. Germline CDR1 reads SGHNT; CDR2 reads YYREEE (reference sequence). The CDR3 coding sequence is TGTGCCAGCAGCTTGGTACGTAACACTGAAGCTTTCTTT. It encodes CASSLVRNTEAFF.

CDR3 coding DNA: TGCAGTGCTACCGGGCTGAATGAGCAGTTCTTC. Its protein is CSATGLNEQFF. The rearrangement links TRBV20-1 to TRBJ2-1, with D hard to call. Germline assignment: CDR1 DFQATT and CDR2 SNEGSKA (reference sequence). The CDR3 is made up of 11 amino acids. V was cut by 4 bases and J by 7 bases, with 8 bases left in between.

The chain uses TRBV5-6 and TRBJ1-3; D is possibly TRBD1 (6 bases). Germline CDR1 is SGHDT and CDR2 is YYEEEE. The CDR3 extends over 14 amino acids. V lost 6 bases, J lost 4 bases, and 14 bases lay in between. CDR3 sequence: CASTPWGAGNTIYF. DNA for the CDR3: TGTGCCAGCACCCCCTGGGGGGCAGGAAACACCATATATTTT.

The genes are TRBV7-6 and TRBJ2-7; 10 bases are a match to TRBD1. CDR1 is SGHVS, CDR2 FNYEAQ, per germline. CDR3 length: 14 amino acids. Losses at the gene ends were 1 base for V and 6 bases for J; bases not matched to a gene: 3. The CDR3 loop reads CASSLGDRGLEQYF. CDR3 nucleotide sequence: TGTGCCAGCAGCTTAGGTGACAGGGGGCTCGAGCAGTACTTC.

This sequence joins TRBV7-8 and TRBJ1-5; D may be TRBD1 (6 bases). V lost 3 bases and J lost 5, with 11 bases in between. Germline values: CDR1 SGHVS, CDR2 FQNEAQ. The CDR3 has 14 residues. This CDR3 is CASSFRGADQPQHF. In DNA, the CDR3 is TGTGCCAGCAGCTTTAGGGGGGCGGATCAGCCCCAGCATTTT.

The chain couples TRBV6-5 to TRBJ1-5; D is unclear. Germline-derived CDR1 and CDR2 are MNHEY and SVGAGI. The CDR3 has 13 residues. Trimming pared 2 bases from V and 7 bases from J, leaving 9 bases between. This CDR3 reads CASSYRLEQPQHF. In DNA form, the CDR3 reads TGTGCCAGCAGTTACCGACTGGAACAGCCCCAGCATTTT.

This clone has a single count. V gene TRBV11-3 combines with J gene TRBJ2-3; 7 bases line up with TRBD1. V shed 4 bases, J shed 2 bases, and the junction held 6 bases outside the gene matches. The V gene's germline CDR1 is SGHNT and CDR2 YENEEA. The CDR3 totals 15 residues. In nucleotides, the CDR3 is TGTGCCAGCAGCTCAGGACAGGAGCCCACAGATACGCAGTATTTT. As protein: CASSSGQEPTDTQYF.

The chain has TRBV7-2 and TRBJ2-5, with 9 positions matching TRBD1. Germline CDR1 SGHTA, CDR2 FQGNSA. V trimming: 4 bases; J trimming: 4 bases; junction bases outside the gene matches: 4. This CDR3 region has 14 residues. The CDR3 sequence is CASSSGTGRETQYF. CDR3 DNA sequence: TGTGCCAGCAGCTCAGGGACAGGGAGAGAGACCCAGTACTTC.

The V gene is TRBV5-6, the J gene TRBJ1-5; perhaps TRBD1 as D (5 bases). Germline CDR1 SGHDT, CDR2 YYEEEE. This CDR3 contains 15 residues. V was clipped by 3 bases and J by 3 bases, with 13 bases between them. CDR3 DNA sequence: TGTGCCAGCAGCTCGGGACCGACCGACAATCAGCCCCAGCATTTT. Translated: CASSSGPTDNQPQHF. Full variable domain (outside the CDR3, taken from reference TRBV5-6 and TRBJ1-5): DAGVTQSPTHLIKTRGQQVTLRCSPKSGHDTVSWYQQALGQGPQFIFQYYEEEERQRGNFPDRFSGHQFPNYSSELNVNALLLGDSALYLCASSSGPTDNQPQHFGDGTRLSIL.

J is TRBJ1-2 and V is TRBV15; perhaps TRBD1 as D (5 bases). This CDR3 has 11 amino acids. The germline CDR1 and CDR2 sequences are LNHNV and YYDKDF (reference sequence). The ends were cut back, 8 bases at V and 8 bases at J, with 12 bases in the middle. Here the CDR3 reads CATSRVKGYTF. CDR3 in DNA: TGTGCCACCTCCAGGGTGAAAGGCTACACCTTC.

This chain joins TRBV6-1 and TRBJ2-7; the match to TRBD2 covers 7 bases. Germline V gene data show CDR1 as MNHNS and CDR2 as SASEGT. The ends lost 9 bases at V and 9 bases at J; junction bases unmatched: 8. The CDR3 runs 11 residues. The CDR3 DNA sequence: TGTGCCAGTGGGGAGGGGCTTCGGCAGTACTTC. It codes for CASGEGLRQYF.